This T cell receptor beta chain was documented in a study of post-analysis software for immune sequencing data. In the study overall: Included among the disease courses, which were recorded for the cohort, were relapsing-remitting, secondary progressive and progressive-relapsing multiple sclerosis. Findings and limits, study-wide: F-measure co-clustering was strong for batch-matched samples.

This clonotype was seen only a few times. Its antigen is still unknown. Unique molecular identifiers featured in each of the TCR beta cDNA libraries. The source material, about 0.85 to 11 million T cells, gave rise to roughly 500,000 cDNA molecules. One entry per CDR3 protein, called by TCRdb with MiXCR from the PCR reads. The profile covers hundreds of thousands of distinct CDR3 sequences, with about 32% appearing a single time and approximately 0.55% taken by the ten largest. The sample was blood. The sequence came from a girl aged 5 to 17 with multiple sclerosis.

CDR3 loop: CASSLALSGRNNEQYF. Written as DNA, the CDR3 is TGTGCCAGCAGCTTAGCCTTGTCAGGGAGGAACAACGAGCAGTACTTC. The chain couples TRBV7-2 to TRBJ2-4, with D maybe TRBD2 (6 bases). With the DNA end fitting TRBJ2-7 better, the J assignment may be wrong. The CDR3 has 16 residues. The germline V gene encodes CDR1 SGHTA and CDR2 FQGNSA.